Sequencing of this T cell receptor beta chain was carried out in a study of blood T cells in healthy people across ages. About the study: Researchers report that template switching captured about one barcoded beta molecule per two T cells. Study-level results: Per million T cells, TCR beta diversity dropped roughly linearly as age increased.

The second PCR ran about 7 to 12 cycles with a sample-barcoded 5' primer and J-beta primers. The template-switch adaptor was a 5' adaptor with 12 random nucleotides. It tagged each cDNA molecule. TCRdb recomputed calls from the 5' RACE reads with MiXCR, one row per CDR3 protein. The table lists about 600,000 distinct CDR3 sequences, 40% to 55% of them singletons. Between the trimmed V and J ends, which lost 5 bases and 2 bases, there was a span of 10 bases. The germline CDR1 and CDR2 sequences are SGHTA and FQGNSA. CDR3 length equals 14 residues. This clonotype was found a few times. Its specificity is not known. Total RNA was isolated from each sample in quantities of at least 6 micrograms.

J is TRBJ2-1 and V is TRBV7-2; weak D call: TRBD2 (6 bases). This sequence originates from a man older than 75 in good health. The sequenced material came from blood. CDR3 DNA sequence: TGTGCCAGCAGCCGAACTAGCACCTACAATGAGCAGTTCTTC. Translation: CASSRTSTYNEQFF.